Following are 3 T cell receptor beta chains from one sample sequenced in a study of shared clonotypes between healthy human individuals. TCRdb keeps only in-frame clones here, not all; method: immunoSEQ multiplex PCR. The sample yields approximately 1,000,000 clones, approximately 80% seen once. The sequenced sample was memory CD4+ T cells from PBMCs. The subset denotes: CD45RA-negative fraction. These receptors all stem from a man between 18 and 35 years old in good health. Some clones in this sample may be carry-over from other donors' samples.

The chain employs TRBV5-1 and TRBJ2-1; possibly TRBD2 for D (6 bases). The length of the CDR3 is 13 residues. Germline V gene sequence: CDR1 SGHRS, CDR2 YFSETQ. Trimming shortened V by 4 bases and J by 11 bases, and 16 bases separated the two germline ends. The CDR3: CASSTNPSEQQFF. CDR3 in DNA: TGCGCCAGCAGCACCAACCCTAGCGAGCAGCAGTTCTTC.

This clone occurred once. The J gene is TRBJ2-3, the V gene TRBV7-8; 14 bases fit TRBD2. Germline V gives CDR1 SGHVS, CDR2 FQNEAQ. J was trimmed by 0 bases and V by 5 bases; bases with no gene match: 7. The CDR3 is 18 residues long. Here the CDR3 reads CASSARLAGGVSTDTQYF. DNA of the CDR3: TGTGCCAGCAGCGCCAGACTAGCGGGGGGGGTTAGCACAGATACGCAGTATTTT.

The J gene is TRBJ2-7, the V gene TRBV7-2; perhaps TRBD2 as D (5 bases). V dropped 0 bases and J dropped 7 bases, with 13 bases sitting between them. The CDR3 contains 14 residues. From germline, CDR1 is SGHTA and CDR2 FQGNSA. The CDR3 nucleotides read TGTGCCAGCAGCTTAGCGGGAGATATCAGTGAGCAGTACTTC. Translation gives CASSLAGDISEQYF.